This T cell receptor (beta chain) was retrieved from a study of cytomegalovirus exposure and HLA in healthy donors. Study summary: Early released data comprised some 85 million unique TCRs from HLA-typed donors. The study, taken as a whole, reports: TCR beta chains numbering some 150 were designated cytomegalovirus-associated. A later analysis showed that HLA-associated TCR beta chains had undergone more clonal expansion than equally common others. Trimming of TCR beta V- and J-genes showed a link, identified in a later analysis, to a missense DCLRE1C variant.

Both 60 Vbeta primers and 13 Jbeta primers went into the PCR. Only in-frame clones appear in the TCRdb table, and some are missing; sequencing was by immunoSEQ multiplex PCR. The sample has about 160,000 clones, about 60% seen once. The junction had 8 bases not matched to a gene; V was cut back by 0 bases and J by 12 bases. Germline V lookup: CDR1 SGHRS, CDR2 YFSETQ. The CDR3 sequence is 13 residues long. About this clone itself: Its antigen remains unidentified.

V and J are TRBV5-1 and TRBJ1-1; 7 nucleotides agree with TRBD1. The sample consisted of PBMCs. This clonotype was obtained from a woman aged 60-70 years in good health and CMV-seropositive. The CDR3 spells CASSLGDSLVTFF. The CDR3 DNA reads TGCGCCAGCAGCTTGGGGGACAGTCTCGTGACTTTCTTT.